These 12 T cell receptor beta chains were sequenced from one sample in a study of cytotoxic CD8 clonotypes in ibrutinib-treated CLL. Sequencing was performed with immunoSEQ multiplex PCR; in TCRdb, only in-frame clones are kept and a portion is missing. The sample includes approximately 92,000 clones, approximately 71% of them seen just once. The material sequenced was PBMCs, taken after 24 months of ibrutinib treatment. The receptors were gathered from a human donor with chronic lymphocytic leukemia.

V gene TRBV30 combines with J gene TRBJ1-2, with D tentatively TRBD1 (5 bases). The V gene lost 5 bases and the J gene lost 7 bases, with 17 bases spanning the gap. There are 13 residues in the CDR3. Germline V CDR1 and CDR2: GTSNPN, SVGIG (reference sequence). DNA of the CDR3: TGTGCCTGGGCCCCGGGGCCCCCGGCTGGCTACACCTTC. It specifies CAWAPGPPAGYTF. The variable domain in full, completed from reference TRBV30 and TRBJ1-2, reads SQTIHQWPATLVQPVGSPLSLECTVEGTSNPNLYWYRQAAGRGLQLLFYSVGIGQISSEVPQNLSASRPQDRQFILSSKKLLLSDSGFYLCAWAPGPPAGYTFGSGTRLTVV.

This clone appeared once. This rearrangement joins TRBV7-6 to TRBJ2-3; a possible D gene is TRBD1 (6 bases). Germline values: CDR1 SGHVS, CDR2 FNYEAQ. The CDR3 loop spans 16 amino acids. V shed 1 base and J shed 5 bases, with 16 bases lying between them. CDR3 sequence: CASSLEGVNSRDTQYF. CDR3 nucleotides: TGTGCCAGCAGCTTAGAGGGGGTGAATAGTCGAGATACGCAGTATTTT.

This clone was recorded once. The chain carries TRBV19 and TRBJ2-1, with 9 bases matching TRBD2. The V and J ends lost 1 base and 2 bases, in that order; junction bases with no gene match: 9. The CDR3 is 18 residues long. Germline CDR1 LNHDA, CDR2 SQIVND (reference sequence). This CDR3 reads CASSIGRGGPQAYNEQFF. In DNA form, the CDR3 reads TGTGCCAGTAGTATAGGGCGGGGGGGGCCCCAAGCCTACAATGAGCAGTTCTTC. The entire variable domain, with the rest obtained from reference TRBV19 and TRBJ2-1, is as follows: DGGITQSPKYLFRKEGQNVTLSCEQNLNHDAMYWYRQDPGQGLRLIYYSQIVNDFQKGDIAEGYSVSREKKESFPLTVTSAQKNPTAFYLCASSIGRGGPQAYNEQFFGPGTRLTVL.

The chain has TRBV27 and TRBJ1-3; D unresolved. Germline V lookup: CDR1 MNHEY, CDR2 SMNVEV (reference sequence). The CDR3 sequence is 13 residues long. Trimming took off 6 bases at V and 0 bases at J, with 6 bases between the two ends. The CDR3 DNA reads TGTGCCAGCAGGACACTCTCTGGAAACACCATATATTTT. This encodes CASRTLSGNTIYF.

V and J are TRBV11-2 and TRBJ2-3; 10 bases fit TRBD2. V trimming: 1 base; J trimming: 4 bases; junction bases outside the gene matches: 5. This CDR3 is 16 amino acids long. Germline V gives CDR1 SGHAT, CDR2 FQNNGV. The CDR3 DNA follows: TGTGCCAGCAGCTTAGTTTGGACTAGCGGCCCAGATACGCAGTATTTT. Translating it yields CASSLVWTSGPDTQYF.

The chain couples TRBV5-1 to TRBJ2-5; 9 bases are shared with TRBD2. Germline CDR1 is SGHRS and CDR2 is YFSETQ. This CDR3 contains 16 residues. The trim removed 0 bases at V and 3 bases at J, leaving 6 bases unmatched. CDR3 DNA sequence: TGCGCCAGCAGCTTGGTCCTAGCGGGACTAAAAGAGACCCAGTACTTC. Translating it yields CASSLVLAGLKETQYF.

The V call is TRBV27, the J call TRBJ1-5; D gene ambiguous. Trimming removed 2 bases from V and 4 bases from J, with 12 bases in between. The CDR3 covers 15 residues. Per the germline V gene, CDR1 is MNHEY and CDR2 is SMNVEV (reference sequence). In DNA form, the CDR3 reads TGTGCCAGCAGTTTAAGGCAGAGTGAAAATCAGCCCCAGCATTTT. This gives the protein CASSLRQSENQPQHF.

The chain employs TRBV28 and TRBJ1-4, with D uncertain. From germline, CDR1 is MDHEN and CDR2 SYDVKM. Trimming stripped 5 bases from V and 8 bases from J, with 9 bases between. CDR3 length equals 12 residues. The CDR3 DNA sequence: TGTGCCAGCAGTAGATTGAGGGAAAAACTGTTTTTT. Translation gives CASSRLREKLFF.

Only one count was recorded for this clone. V is TRBV6-1 and J is TRBJ2-1, with 7 nucleotides matching TRBD2. V gave up 3 bases and J gave up 8 bases; unmatched junction bases: 25. CDR3 size: 20 residues. Germline lookup yields CDR1 MNHNS and CDR2 SASEGT. Written as DNA, the CDR3 is TGTGCCAGCAGTGAGTTCCCCGCCTGGGGCGGGAGCGGGGTGGGAGATGAGCAGTTCTTC. Translating gives CASSEFPAWGGSGVGDEQFF.

J is TRBJ2-3 and V is TRBV11-3; 7 bases fit TRBD2. Trimming cost V 4 bases and J 0 bases; bases outside gene matches: 13. This CDR3 spans 18 amino acids. Germline CDR1 SGHNT, CDR2 YENEEA. This CDR3 reads CASSSPETSRDSTDTQYF. The DNA of the CDR3 is TGTGCCAGCAGCTCGCCTGAGACTAGCAGGGATAGCACAGATACGCAGTATTTT.

This chain links TRBV27 with TRBJ1-6, with a tentative D call TRBD1 (5 bases). CDR1 and CDR2 from the germline V gene are MNHEY and SMNVEV (reference sequence). The ends were cut back, 4 bases at V and 4 bases at J, with 8 bases in the middle. This CDR3 spans 14 amino acids. The CDR3 nucleotides read TGTGCCAGCAGTTCAGACAGATATAATTCACCCCTCCACTTT. Translating it yields CASSSDRYNSPLHF.

The J gene is TRBJ1-1, the V gene TRBV6-4, with D tentatively TRBD1 (6 bases). The V gene's germline CDR1 is MRHNA and CDR2 SNTAGT. This CDR3 is 13 amino acids long. V was cut by 6 bases and J by 6 bases, with 14 bases left in between. The CDR3 is CASSRGRGAEAFF. CDR3 coding DNA: TGTGCCAGCAGCCGGGGGCGCGGCGCTGAAGCTTTCTTT.